These 27 T cell receptor beta chains originate from one sample sequenced in a study of blood T cell repertoires in COVID-19. TCRdb's table, derived via immunoSEQ multiplex PCR, lists solely in-frame clones and lacks some. This table has 400,000 or so clones, roughly 87% appearing once. Sequencing was done on a sample of PBMCs or T cells enriched from blood (not recorded which). These receptors came from a woman in her thirties or forties with acute COVID-19.

The rearrangement links TRBV30 to TRBJ1-5; D may be TRBD1 (6 bases). Trimming took off 4 bases at V and 3 bases at J, with 13 bases between the two ends. Germline V CDR1 and CDR2: GTSNPN, SVGIG (reference sequence). The CDR3 is 14 residues long. CDR3 DNA sequence: TGTGCCTGGAACGGGGGGCAAACCAATCAGCCCCAGCATTTT. The encoded protein is CAWNGGQTNQPQHF.

The V gene is TRBV4-1, the J gene TRBJ2-6; 9 nucleotides align to TRBD1. Germline V CDR1 and CDR2: MGHRA, YSYEKL. J gave up 0 bases and V 5 bases, and 5 bases lay outside the gene matches. This CDR3 has 17 amino acids. CDR3 coding DNA: TGCGCCAGCAGCTGGGACAGGGAGAGCTCTGGGGCCAACGTCCTGACTTTC. Its translation is CASSWDRESSGANVLTF.

V usage is TRBV6-6 and J usage is TRBJ2-5; D is uncertain. V lost 0 bases and J 4 bases, leaving 12 bases between the germline ends. Looked up from germline, CDR1 is MNHNY and CDR2 is SVGAGI (reference sequence). This CDR3 contains 15 residues. The CDR3 here is CASSYSTGLGETQYF. The DNA of the CDR3 is TGTGCCAGCAGTTACTCGACTGGTTTGGGAGAGACCCAGTACTTC.

As for this clone: This specimen includes other DNA sequences encoding the same CDR3. This chain uses TRBV9 with TRBJ1-1, with a possible D match to TRBD1 (5 bases). Germline V gene sequence: CDR1 SGDLS, CDR2 YYNGEE. V gave up 0 bases and J gave up 5 bases, with 8 bases separating them. The CDR3 contains 13 residues. The DNA of the CDR3 is TGTGCCAGCAGCGTAGGGCAGGGAACTGAAGCTTTCTTT. Protein product: CASSVGQGTEAFF.

This rearrangement joins TRBV29-1 to TRBJ1-1; 7 bases align to TRBD1. J lost 7 bases, V lost 7 bases, and 3 bases had no gene match. This CDR3 is 10 amino acids long. Germline-derived CDR1 and CDR2 are SQVTM and ANQGSEA. The DNA for the CDR3 is TGCAGCGGCGACAGGGTTGAAGCTTTCTTT. Its translation: CSGDRVEAFF.

The J gene is TRBJ1-2, the V gene TRBV24-1; 7 nucleotides align to TRBD1. CDR3 length: 13 amino acids. Germline CDR1 is KGHDR and CDR2 is SFDVKD. The V gene end was trimmed by 6 bases and the J gene end by 3 bases; junction bases not matched to a gene: 3. The CDR3 spells CATSPGQHYGYTF. The CDR3 DNA reads TGTGCCACCAGTCCGGGACAGCACTATGGCTACACCTTC.

This chain uses TRBV7-9 with TRBJ1-1, with D perhaps TRBD1 (6 bases). The CDR3 consists of 12 residues. Germline CDR1 and CDR2: SEHNR and FQNEAQ (reference sequence). The ends were cut back, 5 bases at V and 7 bases at J, with 11 bases in the middle. The CDR3: CASSRGTSEAFF. CDR3 DNA sequence: TGTGCCAGCAGCCGAGGGACAAGTGAAGCTTTCTTT. The whole variable domain, filled in from reference TRBV7-9 and TRBJ1-1, reads DTGVSQNPRHKITKRGQNVTFRCDPISEHNRLYWYRQTLGQGPEFLTYFQNEAQLEKSRLLSDRFSAERPKGSFSTLEIQRTEQGDSAMYLCASSRGTSEAFFGQGTRLTVV.

This chain links TRBV19 with TRBJ2-4; the match to TRBD1 covers 7 bases. V trimming: 4 bases; J trimming: 12 bases; junction bases outside the gene matches: 15. CDR3 size: 15 residues. Germline lookup yields CDR1 LNHDA and CDR2 SQIVND (reference sequence). The CDR3: CASSTRLAGGQPQYF. DNA of the CDR3: TGTGCCAGTAGTACGCGACTGGCAGGGGGACAACCTCAGTACTTC.

CDR3 residues: CASSIDREEGNTEAFF. Written as DNA, the CDR3 is TGTGCCAGTAGTATAGATAGGGAGGAGGGAAACACTGAAGCTTTCTTT. This sequence joins TRBV19 and TRBJ1-1; no clear D gene. Trimming cost V 0 bases and J 2 bases, with 13 bases left between them. The CDR3 is 16 residues long. CDR1 and CDR2 (germline): LNHDA, SQIVND (reference sequence).

The rearrangement links TRBV27 to TRBJ1-5, with 9 positions matching TRBD1. This CDR3 region has 19 residues. The germline V gene encodes CDR1 MNHEY and CDR2 SMNVEV (reference sequence). The J segment lost 3 bases and the V segment lost 5 bases, leaving 17 bases of the junction unmatched. In DNA form, the CDR3 reads TGTGCCAGCAGTAAACCCATGGACAGGGGAATTAATGTCAATCAGCCCCAGCATTTT. This gives the protein CASSKPMDRGINVNQPQHF.

This chain uses TRBV13 with TRBJ1-1; 10 nucleotides line up with TRBD1. The CDR3 contains 13 residues. Per germline, CDR1 PRHDT and CDR2 FYEKMQ (reference sequence). Unmatched junction bases numbered 7, after V lost 4 bases and J lost 11 bases. The CDR3 sequence: CASSSRQGALAFF. The CDR3 nucleotides read TGTGCCAGCAGCTCCCGACAGGGGGCATTGGCTTTCTTT. Looking up the rest from reference TRBV13 and TRBJ1-1 gives the full variable domain: AAGVIQSPRHLIKEKRETATLKCYPIPRHDTVYWYQQGPGQDPQFLISFYEKMQSDKGSIPDRFSAQQFSDYHSELNMSSLELGDSALYFCASSSRQGALAFFGQGTRLTVV.

This clone was detected once. The V and J genes are TRBV19 and TRBJ2-7; 11 bases align to TRBD2. Germline V gives CDR1 LNHDA, CDR2 SQIVND (reference sequence). The CDR3 runs to 15 residues. The trim removed 4 bases at V and 7 bases at J, leaving 9 bases unmatched. This chain's CDR3 is CASSTLAGGLGEQYF. CDR3 nucleotide sequence: TGTGCCAGTAGTACCTTAGCGGGGGGGCTCGGGGAGCAGTACTTC.

This chain joins TRBV9 and TRBJ1-2; 10 bases are a match to TRBD1. V lost 7 bases, J lost 8 bases, and 8 bases stayed unmatched. The CDR3 spans 13 residues. Germline V lookup: CDR1 SGDLS, CDR2 YYNGEE. The CDR3, as DNA: TGTGCCAGCTTAGGACAGGGGGAGGAGGGCTACACCTTC. This sequence encodes CASLGQGEEGYTF. Together with reference TRBV9 and TRBJ1-2, the CDR3 gives the full variable domain: DSGVTQTPKHLITATGQRVTLRCSPRSGDLSVYWYQQSLDQGLQFLIQYYNGEERAKGNILERFSAQQFPDLHSELNLSSLELGDSALYFCASLGQGEEGYTFGSGTRLTVV.

The chain joins TRBV7-9 to TRBJ2-3, with 14 bases matching TRBD2. The CDR3 spans 19 residues. Trimming took 5 bases from V and 7 from J; bases not matched to a gene: 17. CDR1 is SEHNR and CDR2 is FQNEAQ in the germline V gene (reference sequence). CDR3 amino acids: CASSGRTSGGTLRGNTQYF. The DNA for the CDR3 is TGTGCCAGCAGCGGACGGACTAGCGGGGGGACCCTAAGGGGGAATACGCAGTATTTT.

V is TRBV18 and J is TRBJ1-5; TRBD1 might be the D (6 bases). The CDR3 contains 14 residues. Trimming cost V 8 bases and J 4 bases, with 15 bases left between them. Germline V gene data show CDR1 as KGHSH and CDR2 as LQKENI. The CDR3 reads CASAAGGTNQPQHF. The CDR3 DNA follows: TGTGCCAGCGCGGCGGGGGGCACGAATCAGCCCCAGCATTTT.

The chain recombines TRBV5-8 with TRBJ2-7; 7 positions agree with TRBD1. The germline gives CDR1 SGHTS, CDR2 YDEGEE. The CDR3 is 16 residues long. Trimming at V came to 2 bases and at J to 4 bases, leaving 12 bases not matched to a gene. The DNA of the CDR3 is TGTGCCAGCAGCTTTCATCTTGACAGGGTACTTTACGAGCAGTACTTC. Translating it yields CASSFHLDRVLYEQYF.

This sequence joins TRBV6-5 and TRBJ2-1; 11 bases are shared with TRBD2. The germline V gene encodes CDR1 MNHEY and CDR2 SVGAGI. V lost 5 bases and J lost 8; bases outside the gene matches: 5. The CDR3 extends over 14 amino acids. The CDR3 DNA follows: TGTGCCAGCAGTATAGCGGGGGGGCCGGATGAGCAGTTCTTC. Translated, it gives CASSIAGGPDEQFF.

CDR3 DNA sequence: TGTGCCAGCAGCCGACAGGGGAACTATGGCTACACCTTC. Residues: CASSRQGNYGYTF. V and J are TRBV9 and TRBJ1-2; 8 nucleotides line up with TRBD1. The V and J ends lost 4 bases and 2 bases, in that order; junction bases with no gene match: 1. Germline V lookup: CDR1 SGDLS, CDR2 YYNGEE. CDR3 length: 13 amino acids.

The rearrangement uses TRBV19 and TRBJ2-1; 12 bases map to TRBD1. Germline CDR1 and CDR2: LNHDA and SQIVND (reference sequence). J gave up 1 base and V 9 bases, and 16 bases lay outside the gene matches. The CDR3 is made up of 19 amino acids. The CDR3 here is CASRPRGQGAIGSYNEQFF. CDR3 DNA sequence: TGTGCCAGCCGCCCCAGGGGACAGGGGGCGATTGGGTCCTACAATGAGCAGTTCTTC.

This sequence joins TRBV27 and TRBJ1-5; tentatively, D is TRBD1 (6 bases). The CDR3 covers 13 residues. Germline V gene sequence: CDR1 MNHEY, CDR2 SMNVEV (reference sequence). V was shortened by 7 bases and J by 2 bases, with 9 bases between the two germline ends. The CDR3, as DNA: TGTGCCAGCACCCCAGGGGGCAATCAGCCCCAGCATTTT. Protein sequence: CASTPGGNQPQHF.

CDR3 in amino acids: CASSTIGQSYEQYF. The CDR3 coding sequence is TGTGCCAGCAGCACGATAGGACAGTCCTACGAGCAGTACTTC. The V gene is TRBV5-4, the J gene TRBJ2-7; D perhaps matches TRBD1 (6 bases). The V and J ends lost 4 bases and 1 base respectively, with 12 bases between them. The germline CDR1 and CDR2 sequences are SGHNT and YYREEE (reference sequence). The CDR3 covers 14 residues.

V gene TRBV5-1 combines with J gene TRBJ2-7; D possibly corresponds to TRBD2 (6 bases). The germline CDR1 and CDR2 sequences are SGHRS and YFSETQ. The CDR3 totals 11 residues. The V gene lost 4 bases and the J gene lost 7 bases, with 9 bases spanning the gap. CDR3 sequence reads: CASSTGGEQYF. CDR3 DNA sequence: TGCGCCAGCAGCACTGGGGGGGAGCAGTACTTC.

This chain connects TRBV21-1 to TRBJ1-2; TRBD1 is the table's D call, not checked against the DNA. TRBV21-1 is assigned pseudogene status. The CDR3 has 16 residues. The CDR3, as DNA: TGTGCCAGCAGCACCAAACAGGGGAGGAGGAACTATGGCTACACCTTC. It codes for CASSTKQGRRNYGYTF.

The rearrangement joins TRBV11-3 to TRBJ1-1; D is ambiguous. Germline CDR1 SGHNT, CDR2 YENEEA. This CDR3 comprises 15 residues. With 1 base removed from V and 3 bases from J, the gap between germline ends came to 12 bases. The CDR3: CASSLAGGMDTEAFF. In DNA, the CDR3 is TGTGCCAGCAGCTTAGCCGGCGGGATGGACACTGAAGCTTTCTTT.

This clone was counted only a few times. The chain is built from TRBV5-4 and TRBJ1-1, with TRBD1 matching over 10 bases. The CDR3 totals 17 residues. Germline-derived CDR1 and CDR2 are SGHNT and YYREEE (reference sequence). V shed 0 bases, J shed 0 bases, and the junction held 5 bases outside the gene matches. The CDR3 loop is CASSLEGTGAMNTEAFF. The CDR3 nucleotides are TGTGCCAGCAGCTTGGAAGGGACAGGGGCGATGAACACTGAAGCTTTCTTT.

This sequence joins TRBV4-1 and TRBJ1-5; perhaps TRBD1 as D (5 bases). Germline loops: CDR1 MGHRA, CDR2 YSYEKL. This CDR3 contains 17 residues. The ends were cut back, 0 bases at V and 1 base at J, with 13 bases in the middle. CDR3 protein: CASSQDRGGTSNQPQHF. CDR3 sequence (DNA): TGCGCCAGCAGCCAAGATAGGGGAGGGACGAGCAATCAGCCCCAGCATTTT.

The V call is TRBV29-1, the J call TRBJ2-5, with D perhaps matching TRBD2 (6 bases). CDR3 size: 17 residues. V was shortened by 1 base and J by 5 bases, with 23 bases between the two germline ends. Germline V gene sequence: CDR1 SQVTM, CDR2 ANQGSEA. CDR3 nucleotides: TGCAGCGTTGAAGGAGAGCACGGGGACTTACTTCGGGAGACCCAGTACTTC. Its translation: CSVEGEHGDLLRETQYF. Filled out from reference TRBV29-1 and TRBJ2-5, the complete variable domain reads SAVISQKPSRDICQRGTSLTIQCQVDSQVTMMFWYRQQPGQSLTLIATANQGSEATYESGFVIDKFPISRPNLTFSTLTVSNMSPEDSSIYLCSVEGEHGDLLRETQYFGPGTRLLVL.